This paragraph covers one T cell receptor beta chain sequence. Its antigen is unknown. The data belong to a study of shared clonotypes between healthy human individuals. The study's findings and limits: Among donors, clonotype sharing was expected to be affected by sequencing depth.

The CDR3 runs to 18 residues. V lost 3 bases to trimming and J lost 3 bases, with 22 bases between them. The germline CDR1 and CDR2 sequences are SNHLY and FYNNEI. Evenly divided among several immunoSEQ plates was the genomic DNA of each subset. Loaded into unsorted PBMC replicate PCRs was approximately 320 ng DNA, some 30,000 T cell genomes. Original processing notes: Junction-only sequences without quality scores were provided by ImmunoSEQ, so filtering was different. Assay used: immunoSEQ multiplex PCR; TCRdb lists only in-frame clones, some missing. V and J calls and clone size are copied from that table; D and trimming were computed from the DNA. This sample has 450,000 or so clones; more than 70% occur once, and the top ten carry around 11%.

This TCR was sampled from a woman aged 40-49 years in good health. Some clones in this sample may be carry-over from other donors' samples. Material for sequencing was PBMCs. The V call is TRBV2, the J call TRBJ2-3; D may be TRBD2 (6 bases). This CDR3 reads CASSDGFGGDHATDTQYF. DNA of the CDR3: TGTGCCAGCAGTGATGGTTTCGGGGGAGACCACGCGACAGATACGCAGTATTTT.